This note documents a single T cell receptor beta chain sequence. Its matching antigen is unknown. In preparing the TRB cDNA libraries, 5' RACE with UMI labels was used. Following a re-call of the 5' RACE reads, TCRdb has one entry per CDR3 protein and lacks DNA. This sample lists around 61,000 distinct CDR3 sequences; its ten largest clones have approximately 0.71%. The CDR3 sequence is 17 residues long. CDR1 is SGHTA and CDR2 is FQGNSA in the germline V gene. Triplicate sorts of about 300,000 cells per CD8+ subset. The data originate from a study of CXCR3-negative and CXCR3-positive naive CD8 T cells. Study information: A total of 130 million to 150 million TRB reads was generated, with about 1.5 +/- 0.3 million per library.

Findings of the study overall: Most assays used freshly isolated PBMCs, as cryopreservation partially reduced CXCR3. Within a donor, both naive subsets shared TRBV-TRBJ usage, unlike memory cells. CXCR3-negative naive cells had less hydrophobic TRB CDR3s than did CXCR3-positive naive cells.

V usage is TRBV7-2 and J usage is TRBJ2-3; lacking DNA, the TRBD2 call made by TCRdb goes unchecked. The sequence was obtained from a human donor in good health. Some clones in this sample may be carry-over from other donors' samples. Sequenced input: naive CXCR3+ CD8+ T cells from blood. Noted subset: CD45RO-CCR7+CD27+CD95- naive CD8+ T cells expressing CXCR3 (TNR3+). The CDR3 protein is CASSLNPGLPSTDTQYF.